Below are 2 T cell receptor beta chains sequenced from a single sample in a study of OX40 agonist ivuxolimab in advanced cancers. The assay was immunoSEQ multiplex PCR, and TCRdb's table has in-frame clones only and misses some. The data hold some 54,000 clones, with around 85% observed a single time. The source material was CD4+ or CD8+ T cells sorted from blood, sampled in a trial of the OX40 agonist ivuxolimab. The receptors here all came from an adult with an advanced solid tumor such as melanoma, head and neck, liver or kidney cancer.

The DNA for the CDR3 is TGTGCCAGCAGCCGTCCCGAGGGGGGGCGGCTTGTGGGGGAGCAGTACTTC. Amino acids: CASSRPEGGRLVGEQYF. This sequence joins TRBV4-2 and TRBJ2-7, with D tentatively TRBD2 (7 bases). CDR3 length equals 17 residues. Germline-derived CDR1 and CDR2 are LGHNA and YNFKEQ. V shed 4 bases and J shed 7 bases, with 26 bases lying between them.

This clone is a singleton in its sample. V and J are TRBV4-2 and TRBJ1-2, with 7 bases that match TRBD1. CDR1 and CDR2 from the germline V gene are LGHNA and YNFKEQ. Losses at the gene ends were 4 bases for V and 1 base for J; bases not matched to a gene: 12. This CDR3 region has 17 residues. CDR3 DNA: TGTGCCAGCAGCCCATCAGGGGGAGGGACCGGTAACTATGGCTACACCTTC. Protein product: CASSPSGGGTGNYGYTF.